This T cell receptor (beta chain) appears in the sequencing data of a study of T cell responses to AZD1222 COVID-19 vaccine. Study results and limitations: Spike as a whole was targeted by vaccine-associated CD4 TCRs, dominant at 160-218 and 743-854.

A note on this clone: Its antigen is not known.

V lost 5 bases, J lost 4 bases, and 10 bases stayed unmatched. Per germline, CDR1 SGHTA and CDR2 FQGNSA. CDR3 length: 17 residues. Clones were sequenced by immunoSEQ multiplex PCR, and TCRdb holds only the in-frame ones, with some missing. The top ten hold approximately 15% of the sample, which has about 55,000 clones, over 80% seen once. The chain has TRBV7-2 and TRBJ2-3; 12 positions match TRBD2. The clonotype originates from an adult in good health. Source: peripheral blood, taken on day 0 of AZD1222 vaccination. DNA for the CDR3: TGTGCCAGCAGCCCTCTCTCTAGCGGGAGGGGGGCAGATACGCAGTATTTT. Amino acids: CASSPLSSGRGADTQYF.